Sequencing of this T cell receptor beta chain was carried out in a study of T cells in Graves' hyperthyroidism and ophthalmopathy. Regions amplified from RNA transcripts were the TCR beta CDR3 regions. The HTBI primer set drove a first-round RT-PCR of the TCR CDR3. A single record per CDR3 protein comes from TCRdb applying MiXCR to the multiplex PCR reads. Of approximately 400,000 distinct CDR3 sequences listed, 15% to 19% are singletons. Orbital computed tomography and thyroid ultrasound, together with serum TRAb and thyroxine and clinical symptoms, were used for diagnoses. CDR1 MNHNS and CDR2 SASEGT come from the germline V gene. The CDR3 has 14 residues. With 5 bases removed from V and 1 base from J, the gap between germline ends came to 12 bases. This clonotype was detected only a few times.

The rearrangement joins TRBV6-1 to TRBJ2-7; D is undetermined. The sequence derives from a woman aged 18-30 years with Graves' hyperthyroidism. The material sequenced was blood. CDR3 amino acids: CASSYPDISYEQYF. CDR3 coding DNA: TGTGCCAGCAGTTACCCCGACATATCCTACGAGCAGTACTTC.